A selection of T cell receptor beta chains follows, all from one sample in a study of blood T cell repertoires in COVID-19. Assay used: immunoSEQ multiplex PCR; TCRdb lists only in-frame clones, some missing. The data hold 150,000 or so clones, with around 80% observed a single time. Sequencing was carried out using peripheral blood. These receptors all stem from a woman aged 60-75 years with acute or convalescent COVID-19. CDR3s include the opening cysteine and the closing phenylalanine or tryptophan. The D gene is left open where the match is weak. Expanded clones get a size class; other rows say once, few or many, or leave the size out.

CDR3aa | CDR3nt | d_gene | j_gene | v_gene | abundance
CASSTRTGPTLQETQYF | TGTGCCAGCAGTACTCGGACAGGCCCAACTCTTCAAGAGACCCAGTACTTC | TRBD1 | TRBJ2-5 | TRBV27 | NA
CASSLSSGGAATDTQYF | TGTGCCAGCAGTTTATCTTCCGGGGGGGCCGCTACGGATACGCAGTATTTT | TRBD2 | TRBJ2-3 | TRBV27 | once
CSVDPGQGYEQYF | TGCAGCGTCGACCCGGGACAGGGTTACGAGCAGTACTTC | TRBD1 | TRBJ2-7 | TRBV29-1 | NA
CASSTLGRSSYNEQFF | TGTGCCAGCTCCACCCTGGGGCGGAGCTCCTACAATGAGCAGTTCTTC | NA | TRBJ2-1 | TRBV19 | once
CSAEDRAGQPQHF | TGCAGCGCAGAAGACAGGGCGGGACAGCCCCAGCATTTT | TRBD1 | TRBJ1-5 | TRBV29-1 | NA
CASRGTASNTGELFF | TGTGCCAGTAGGGGGACAGCTTCGAACACCGGGGAGCTGTTTTTT | TRBD1 | TRBJ2-2 | TRBV19 | NA
CASSPISGGLDTQYF | TGTGCCAGCAGCCCTATTAGCGGGGGGTTAGATACGCAGTATTTT | TRBD2 | TRBJ2-3 | TRBV7-6 | NA
CATSDPLGGPGAQETQYF | TGTGCCACTAGTGATCCCCTGGGGGGGCCGGGGGCCCAAGAGACCCAGTACTTC | NA | TRBJ2-5 | TRBV24-1 | NA
CASSLETGAPTDTQYF | TGTGCCAGCAGCTTAGAAACAGGGGCCCCCACAGATACGCAGTATTTT | TRBD1 | TRBJ2-3 | TRBV7-6 | NA
CAWSVLTGYNSPLHF | TGTGCCTGGAGTGTACTTACAGGCTATAATTCACCCCTCCACTTT | NA | TRBJ1-6 | TRBV30 | NA
CASSEAASGGAWYNEQFF | TGTGCCAGCAGTGAAGCGGCTAGCGGGGGGGCGTGGTACAATGAGCAGTTCTTC | TRBD2 | TRBJ2-1 | TRBV2 | NA
CASSLTTGGYTF | TGTGCCAGCAGCTTGACGACAGGCGGCTACACCTTC | NA | TRBJ1-2 | TRBV5-8 | NA
CASSLIRSSGGTYEQYF | TGTGCCAGCAGTTTAATCCGCTCTAGCGGGGGTACCTACGAGCAGTACTTC | TRBD2 | TRBJ2-7 | TRBV28 | NA
CASSSSRPEAFF | TGTGCCAGCAGCTCATCGAGGCCTGAAGCTTTCTTT | NA | TRBJ1-1 | TRBV6-2/TRBV6-3 | few
CASSITTGGAYEAFF | TGTGCCAGCAGCATTACAACAGGGGGCGCTTATGAAGCTTTCTTT | TRBD1 | TRBJ1-1 | TRBV7-8 | NA
CASSDRGRGYTF | TGTGCCAGCAGCGACAGGGGGAGAGGCTACACCTTC | TRBD1 | TRBJ1-2 | TRBV27 | NA
CASSLDRQGGSPLHF | TGCGCCAGCAGCCTGGACCGCCAAGGAGGGTCACCCCTCCACTTT | NA | TRBJ1-6 | TRBV5-1 | NA
CASSDMATGFSPLHF | TGTGCCAGCAGTGATATGGCGACAGGTTTTTCACCCCTCCACTTT | NA | TRBJ1-6 | TRBV6-1 | many
CASSLPGTGFGNTIYF | TGTGCCAGCAGCCTCCCGGGGACAGGGTTCGGAAACACCATATATTTT | TRBD1 | TRBJ1-3 | TRBV5-6 | NA
CASSLLGDQPQHF | TGCGCCAGCAGCTTGTTAGGGGATCAGCCCCAGCATTTT | NA | TRBJ1-5 | TRBV5-1 | NA
CAVRRGEQYF | TGTGCCGTCCGAAGGGGGGAGCAGTACTTC | NA | TRBJ2-7 | TRBV24-1 | NA
CASSQVGGGTEAFF | TGTGCCAGCAGCCAAGTTGGGGGAGGTACTGAAGCTTTCTTT | NA | TRBJ1-1 | TRBV14 | NA
CASSPGLQNTGELFF | TGTGCCAGCTCCCCGGGACTGCAAAACACCGGGGAGCTGTTTTTT | NA | TRBJ2-2 | TRBV18 | NA
CASSVALRDGYTF | TGTGCCAGCAGCGTAGCTTTAAGAGATGGCTACACCTTC | NA | TRBJ1-2 | TRBV9 | NA
CAIRQRQGETLNTEAFF | TGTGCCATCAGACAACGACAGGGGGAGACCTTGAACACTGAAGCTTTCTTT | TRBD1 | TRBJ1-1 | TRBV10-3 | NA
CASSFPRGGKETQYF | TGTGCCAGCAGCTTCCCCCGGGGGGGCAAGGAGACCCAGTACTTC | TRBD2 | TRBJ2-5 | TRBV13 | NA
CASTTDRGDTIYF | TGTGCTTCTACGACCGACAGGGGAGACACCATATATTTT | TRBD1 | TRBJ1-3 | TRBV30 | few
CRPGGFVEAFF | TGCCGCCCCGGGGGGTTTGTTGAAGCTTTCTTT | NA | TRBJ1-1 | TRBV20-1 | few
CASSPSTGSYEQYF | TGTGCTAGCAGCCCAAGTACAGGCTCCTACGAGCAGTACTTC | NA | TRBJ2-7 | TRBV7-7 | NA
CASSVNQGAVNSPLHF | TGTGCCAGCAGCGTAAACCAGGGGGCTGTTAATTCACCCCTCCACTTT | TRBD1 | TRBJ1-6 | TRBV5-6 | NA
CATSGQGPLNYGYTF | TGTGCCACCTCGGGACAGGGCCCACTTAACTATGGCTACACCTTC | TRBD1 | TRBJ1-2 | TRBV10-3 | NA
CAWRPGANYGYTF | TGTGCCTGGAGACCAGGGGCTAACTATGGCTACACCTTC | NA | TRBJ1-2 | TRBV30 | NA
CASIWTSGHNEQFF | TGTGCCAGCATTTGGACTAGCGGGCACAATGAGCAGTTCTTC | TRBD2 | TRBJ2-1 | TRBV28 | NA
CASSQDTGTGVLYGYTF | TGTGCCAGCAGCCAAGATACAGGGACAGGGGTCCTCTATGGCTACACCTTC | TRBD1 | TRBJ1-2 | TRBV4-2 | NA
CASSYGRAPADTQYF | TGTGCCAGCAGTTACGGGCGGGCCCCTGCGGATACGCAGTATTTT | NA | TRBJ2-3 | TRBV6-5 | NA
CASSRRDRGAEAFF | TGTGCCAGCAGTCGAAGAGACAGGGGGGCTGAAGCTTTCTTT | TRBD1 | TRBJ1-1 | TRBV28 | NA
CASSLTGLGEKLFF | TGCGCCAGCAGCCTGACAGGGTTGGGTGAAAAACTGTTTTTT | TRBD1 | TRBJ1-4 | TRBV4-3 | NA
CASSGLAGKSSYNEQFF | TGTGCCAGCAGTGGACTAGCGGGGAAAAGCTCCTACAATGAGCAGTTCTTC | TRBD2 | TRBJ2-1 | TRBV7-3 | NA
CASTPGESYNEQFF | TGTGCCAGTACCCCCGGGGAGTCCTACAATGAGCAGTTCTTC | NA | TRBJ2-1 | TRBV19 | NA
CASSCDREVVQPQHF | TGTGCCAGCAGCTGCGACAGGGAGGTGGTTCAGCCCCAGCATTTT | TRBD1 | TRBJ1-5 | TRBV11-2 | NA
CASSRHGRGLAYNEQFF | TGTGCCAGCAGCCGCCACGGGAGGGGACTAGCTTACAATGAGCAGTTCTTC | NA | TRBJ2-1 | TRBV21-1 | NA
CASSPALPYEQYF | TGTGCCAGCTCACCGGCTCTGCCTTACGAGCAGTACTTC | NA | TRBJ2-7 | TRBV18 | NA
CATSDGAYGYTF | TGTGCCACCAGTGATGGGGCCTATGGCTACACCTTC | NA | TRBJ1-2 | TRBV24-1 | few
CASSLDPLQPQHF | TGCGCCAGCAGCTTGGATCCCCTGCAGCCCCAGCATTTT | NA | TRBJ1-5 | TRBV5-1 | NA
CASSKAKGDYGYTF | TGTGCCAGCAGCAAAGCCAAGGGGGACTATGGCTACACCTTC | NA | TRBJ1-2 | TRBV21-1 | NA
CASSPRLLNTGELFF | TGTGCCAGTAGTCCGCGACTCCTGAACACCGGGGAGCTGTTTTTT | NA | TRBJ2-2 | TRBV19 | NA
CASSYHRRGGGELFF | TGTGCCAGCAGTTACCACCGCCGGGGGGGCGGGGAGCTGTTTTTT | TRBD2 | TRBJ2-2 | TRBV6-2/TRBV6-3 | NA
CAIYTPDGYTF | TGTGCCATTTACACCCCCGATGGCTACACCTTC | NA | TRBJ1-2 | TRBV25-1 | NA
CASSPLRDRGSGNTIYF | TGTGCCAGCTCACCACTAAGGGACAGGGGGTCTGGAAACACCATATATTTT | TRBD1 | TRBJ1-3 | TRBV18 | NA
CAWSVYIEQFF | TGTGCCTGGAGTGTATATATTGAGCAGTTCTTC | NA | TRBJ2-1 | TRBV30 | NA
CASSYLILAGDNEQFF | TGTGCCAGCAGTTACCTTATCCTAGCGGGGGACAATGAGCAGTTCTTC | TRBD2 | TRBJ2-1 | TRBV6-2/TRBV6-3 | NA
CASSGALKAEELFF | TGTGCCAGCTCAGGGGCCCTCAAGGCCGAGGAGCTGTTTTTT | NA | TRBJ2-2 | TRBV18 | few
CASSIGQTQGTEAFF | TGTGCCAGTAGTATAGGGCAGACCCAGGGGACTGAAGCTTTCTTT | NA | TRBJ1-1 | TRBV19 | NA
CASSYRGQRTDTQYF | TGTGCCAGCAGTTACCGCGGACAGCGCACAGATACGCAGTATTTT | NA | TRBJ2-3 | TRBV6-2/TRBV6-3 | NA
CASSLLDWYNQPQHF | TGTGCCAGCAGCCTCCTGGACTGGTACAATCAGCCCCAGCATTTT | NA | TRBJ1-5 | TRBV14 | few
CASSMGQGDGYTF | TGTGCCAGTAGTATGGGACAGGGAGATGGCTACACCTTC | TRBD1 | TRBJ1-2 | TRBV19 | NA
CASSPISGSNYGYTF | TGTGCCAGCAGCCCCATCTCCGGGAGTAACTATGGCTACACCTTC | NA | TRBJ1-2 | TRBV9 | few
CASSQDSAPGRKLFF | TGTGCCAGCAGCCAAGATTCAGCTCCGGGGAGAAAACTGTTTTTT | NA | TRBJ1-4 | TRBV3-1/TRBV3-2 | NA
CASSYSLAGDSYEQYF | TGTGCCAGCAGTTACTCATTAGCGGGGGATTCCTACGAGCAGTACTTC | TRBD2 | TRBJ2-7 | TRBV6-5 | NA
CASSRIPGTGNNEQFF | TGTGCCAGCAGCCGCATTCCCGGGACAGGAAACAATGAGCAGTTCTTC | TRBD1 | TRBJ2-1 | TRBV3-1/TRBV3-2 | NA